A single sample gave rise to the 27 T cell receptor beta chains below, sequenced in a study of siplizumab effects on memory and regulatory T cells (dated by TCRdb to about 2019). The protocol used for the library was the immunoSEQ multiplex PCR assay. The immuneACCESS repertoire file appears here via TCRdb, limited to in-frame rearrangements. These files lack a portion of the clones; in checked studies, under half of the deficit traces to unresolved V genes, and the cause of the others is not known. The sample data list some 97,000 clones, and about 91% of these were observed just once. The ten largest clones capture 0.55% to 0.95% of the sample. Sequencing was carried out using Tregs sorted from blood. The receptors were sampled from a human donor in good health.

The chain combines TRBV5-4 with TRBJ2-7, with D tentatively TRBD2 (5 bases). The CDR3 has 14 residues. V lost 2 bases and J 3 bases, leaving 12 bases between the germline ends. Germline lookup yields CDR1 SGHNT and CDR2 YYREEE (reference sequence). The CDR3 loop reads CASSFQRSLYEQYF. The DNA of the CDR3 is TGTGCCAGCAGCTTTCAGCGGAGCCTCTACGAGCAGTACTTC.

The rearrangement uses TRBV27 and TRBJ2-1, with D perhaps being TRBD1 or TRBD2 (5 bases each). Germline lookup yields CDR1 MNHEY and CDR2 SMNVEV (reference sequence). The CDR3 is made up of 17 amino acids. Trimming removed 1 base at V and 0 bases at J, with 13 bases between. The CDR3 reads CASSLLGTPGSYNEQFF. DNA of the CDR3: TGTGCCAGCAGTTTATTGGGGACCCCGGGCTCCTACAATGAGCAGTTCTTC.

This chain links TRBV7-3 with TRBJ2-2, with D hard to call. Trimming left V 5 bases short and J 6 bases short, with 7 bases between. The V gene's germline CDR1 is SGHTA and CDR2 FQGTGA. This CDR3 comprises 12 residues. The CDR3 reads CASSLVSGELFF. The CDR3 coding sequence is TGTGCCAGCAGCCTGGTTTCCGGGGAGCTGTTTTTT.

V and J are TRBV28 and TRBJ1-1, with TRBD1 matching over 10 bases. J lost 5 bases, V lost 6 bases, and 3 bases had no gene match. Germline lookup yields CDR1 MDHEN and CDR2 SYDVKM. The CDR3 has 13 residues. In DNA form, the CDR3 reads TGTGCCAGCAGGACAGGGGGCCGTACTGAAGCTTTCTTT. Translated, it gives CASRTGGRTEAFF.

The V and J genes are TRBV30 and TRBJ2-5; 9 nucleotides match TRBD1. V trimming: 0 bases; J trimming: 7 bases; junction bases outside the gene matches: 6. This CDR3 spans 14 amino acids. Germline-derived CDR1 and CDR2 are GTSNPN and SVGIG (reference sequence). The CDR3 loop reads CAWSVQGAVGTQYF. DNA of the CDR3: TGTGCCTGGAGTGTACAGGGGGCGGTAGGGACCCAGTACTTC.

The chain carries TRBV19 and TRBJ2-7; no clear D gene. Deletions cut 3 bases from V and 4 bases from J, with 13 bases between. The CDR3 consists of 14 residues. In germline, CDR1 is LNHDA, CDR2 SQIVND (reference sequence). The CDR3 bases are TGTGCCAGTAGTATCGGCCCGACCGCGTACGAGCAGTACTTC. It translates to CASSIGPTAYEQYF.

This clone has only a few counts. The chain recombines TRBV10-3 with TRBJ1-5; weak D call: TRBD1 (6 bases). V lost 1 base to trimming and J lost 5 bases, with 12 bases between them. The V gene's germline CDR1 is ENHRY and CDR2 SYGVKD. This CDR3 spans 15 amino acids. The CDR3 is CAISEFTGRHQPQHF. For the CDR3, the DNA is TGTGCCATCAGTGAGTTCACAGGGAGGCATCAGCCCCAGCATTTT.

The genes are TRBV7-6 and TRBJ2-3; 12 bases agree with TRBD1. CDR1 is SGHVS, CDR2 FNYEAQ, per germline. CDR3 length: 15 residues. With V trimmed by 4 bases and J by 6 bases, 5 bases remained unmatched. The CDR3 reads CASSSWGTGGDTQYF. CDR3 bases: TGTGCCAGCAGCTCCTGGGGGACAGGGGGCGATACGCAGTATTTT.

This clone was observed a single time. The V call is TRBV4-1, the J call TRBJ1-4, with D possibly matching TRBD1 (6 bases). This CDR3 has 18 amino acids. Deletions cut 1 base from V and 8 bases from J, with 23 bases between. Per germline, CDR1 MGHRA and CDR2 YSYEKL. The CDR3, as DNA: TGCGCCAGCAGCCAAGGAGGGCCCCACAGGGTGGGGTCGGAAAAACTGTTTTTT. This sequence encodes CASSQGGPHRVGSEKLFF.

J is TRBJ1-1 and V is TRBV30; TRBD1 matches at 8 bases. Germline V gives CDR1 GTSNPN, CDR2 SVGIG (reference sequence). Trimming removed 6 bases from V and 4 bases from J; junction bases left unmatched: 1. The CDR3 covers 11 residues. Here the CDR3 DNA reads TGTGCCTGTGACAGGGGCACTGAAGCTTTCTTT. Encoded protein: CACDRGTEAFF.

The J gene is TRBJ2-3, the V gene TRBV7-3; the D gene is possibly TRBD1 (5 bases). CDR1 and CDR2 from the germline V gene are SGHTA and FQGTGA. The CDR3 extends over 13 amino acids. The V and J ends lost 1 base and 4 bases respectively, with 6 bases between them. The CDR3 region has the DNA TGTGCCAGCAGCTTAATAGGGGCAGATACGCAGTATTTT. It codes for CASSLIGADTQYF.

This clone has only one observation. The rearrangement links TRBV2 to TRBJ2-1; 8 bases align to TRBD2. CDR1 and CDR2 from the germline V gene are SNHLY and FYNNEI. This CDR3 region has 14 residues. V shed 5 bases, J shed 10 bases, and the junction held 10 bases outside the gene matches. DNA for the CDR3: TGTGCCAGCAGTACCGGGAGGGCCATTGGAGAGCAGTTCTTC. Residues: CASSTGRAIGEQFF.

This chain joins TRBV2 and TRBJ2-1; perhaps TRBD1 as D (6 bases). CDR1 is SNHLY, CDR2 FYNNEI, per germline. The CDR3 consists of 14 residues. The V and J ends lost 10 bases and 5 bases respectively, with 18 bases between them. The CDR3 region is CAIPTGSLDNEQFF. The CDR3 nucleotides are TGTGCCATTCCGACAGGTTCTCTAGACAATGAGCAGTTCTTC.

V is TRBV7-9 and J is TRBJ2-1; possible D gene TRBD2, 6 bases. Germline V gives CDR1 SEHNR, CDR2 FQNEAQ (reference sequence). This CDR3 is 14 amino acids long. V lost 3 bases and J lost 5, with 11 bases in between. The CDR3 DNA reads as TGTGCCAGCAGCTTGTCTGGAGGGGACAATGAGCAGTTCTTC. Its protein is CASSLSGGDNEQFF.

The V gene is TRBV2, the J gene TRBJ1-5; the match to TRBD1 covers 7 bases. CDR1 and CDR2 (germline): SNHLY, FYNNEI. The CDR3 is 16 residues long. J gave up 0 bases and V 3 bases, and 5 bases lay outside the gene matches. The CDR3 sequence is CASSDRPGGSNQPQHF. The DNA of the CDR3 is TGTGCCAGCAGTGATCGGCCAGGGGGTAGCAATCAGCCCCAGCATTTT.

The chain recombines TRBV9 with TRBJ2-6, with 9 bases fitting TRBD2. Trimming took 1 base from V and 1 from J; bases not matched to a gene: 6. The germline V gene has CDR1 SGDLS and CDR2 YYNGEE. The CDR3 is 18 amino acids. The CDR3 DNA is TGTGCCAGCAGCGTAACCCTCGCGGGGGGGTCTGGGGCCAACGTCCTGACTTTC. It encodes CASSVTLAGGSGANVLTF.

This clone occurred a few times. This rearrangement joins TRBV5-4 to TRBJ2-1; TRBD1 matches 9 bases. The CDR3 spans 13 residues. V was pared by 4 bases and J by 8 bases, with 4 bases of the junction left unmatched. Germline V lookup: CDR1 SGHNT, CDR2 YYREEE (reference sequence). In nucleotides, the CDR3 is TGTGCCAGCAGCCCCACAGGGGGCTATGAGCAGTTCTTC. Protein sequence: CASSPTGGYEQFF.

In its sample, this clone was seen once. The rearrangement links TRBV5-1 to TRBJ2-4; 7 nucleotides align to TRBD1. Unmatched junction bases numbered 6, after V lost 2 bases and J lost 1 base. Germline loops: CDR1 SGHRS, CDR2 YFSETQ. This CDR3 has 16 amino acids. The CDR3 DNA reads as TGCGCCAGCAGCTTCTCGGGACAGCTTGCCAAAAACATTCAGTACTTC. Translated: CASSFSGQLAKNIQYF.

This rearrangement joins TRBV5-1 to TRBJ1-2, with TRBD1 matching over 9 bases. This CDR3 spans 17 amino acids. The trim removed 4 bases at V and 4 bases at J, leaving 14 bases unmatched. Germline V gene sequence: CDR1 SGHRS, CDR2 YFSETQ. The DNA of the CDR3 is TGCGCCAGCAGCCCCATGGCGGTTGGACAGGGGTTCTATGGCTACACCTTC. Its protein product is CASSPMAVGQGFYGYTF.

This clone was recorded once. The V and J genes are TRBV5-1 and TRBJ2-7; D possibly matches TRBD1 or TRBD2 (5 bases each). V lost 6 bases, J lost 5 bases, and 18 bases lay in between. CDR3 length: 14 amino acids. Per the germline V gene, CDR1 is SGHRS and CDR2 is YFSETQ. CDR3 sequence reads: CASKVRDQGNEQYF. CDR3 coding DNA: TGCGCCAGCAAAGTTCGGGACCAGGGCAACGAGCAGTACTTC. Full variable domain (remainder filled in from reference TRBV5-1 and TRBJ2-7): KAGVTQTPRYLIKTRGQQVTLSCSPISGHRSVSWYQQTPGQGLQFLFEYFSETQRNKGNFPGRFSGRQFSNSRSEMNVSTLELGDSALYLCASKVRDQGNEQYFGPGTRLTVT.

The chain carries TRBV15 and TRBJ1-4; a weak D match, TRBD1 (6 bases). Per the germline V gene, CDR1 is LNHNV and CDR2 is YYDKDF (reference sequence). Trimming removed 4 bases at V and 8 bases at J, with 17 bases between. This CDR3 spans 15 amino acids. The CDR3 DNA follows: TGTGCCACCAGCATCCACAGGGTATTGGACGAAAAACTGTTTTTT. It codes for CATSIHRVLDEKLFF.

The CDR3 DNA follows: TGTGCCAGCAGCCGGGCAGGGGGGTTGCAAGAGACCCAGTACTTC. Amino acids: CASSRAGGLQETQYF. The chain couples TRBV11-3 to TRBJ2-5, with D possibly being TRBD1 (7 bases). CDR3 length: 15 residues. Per the germline V gene, CDR1 is SGHNT and CDR2 is YENEEA. Trimming stripped 5 bases from V and 2 bases from J, with 15 bases between. The whole variable domain, filled in from reference TRBV11-3 and TRBJ2-5, reads EAGVVQSPRYKIIEKKQPVAFWCNPISGHNTLYWYLQNLGQGPELLIRYENEEAVDDSQLPKDRFSAERLKGVDSTLKIQPAELGDSAVYLCASSRAGGLQETQYFGPGTRLLVL.

The genes are TRBV19 and TRBJ2-7; D gene ambiguous. Trimming took off 3 bases at V and 0 bases at J, with 9 bases between the two ends. Germline V gene sequence: CDR1 LNHDA, CDR2 SQIVND (reference sequence). This CDR3 is built from 14 residues. The CDR3 spells CASSMHLSSYEQYF. In DNA form, the CDR3 reads TGTGCCAGTAGTATGCATCTCTCCTCCTACGAGCAGTACTTC.

The chain employs TRBV19 and TRBJ2-2, with D hard to call. This CDR3 region has 13 residues. The germline CDR1 and CDR2 sequences are LNHDA and SQIVND (reference sequence). V was trimmed by 1 base and J by 1 base, leaving 1 base between them. CDR3 in DNA: TGTGCCAGTAGTATAGGGAACACCGGGGAGCTGTTTTTT. It yields the protein CASSIGNTGELFF.

This chain joins TRBV9 and TRBJ2-1; no firm D call. Trimming stripped 0 bases from V and 4 bases from J, with 5 bases between. CDR1 and CDR2 (germline): SGDLS, YYNGEE. The CDR3 has 13 residues. DNA of the CDR3: TGTGCCAGCAGCGTAGCGCAATACAATGAGCAGTTCTTC. Amino acid sequence: CASSVAQYNEQFF. The complete variable domain, with remaining parts taken from reference TRBV9 and TRBJ2-1, reads DSGVTQTPKHLITATGQRVTLRCSPRSGDLSVYWYQQSLDQGLQFLIQYYNGEERAKGNILERFSAQQFPDLHSELNLSSLELGDSALYFCASSVAQYNEQFFGPGTRLTVL.

The V call is TRBV5-1, the J call TRBJ1-1; D unclear. This CDR3 spans 14 amino acids. Germline V gene lookup returns CDR1 SGHRS and CDR2 YFSETQ. The V gene lost 0 bases and the J gene lost 1 base, with 7 bases spanning the gap. This CDR3 is CASSLVAGNTEAFF. In nucleotides, the CDR3 is TGCGCCAGCAGCTTGGTTGCGGGGAACACTGAAGCTTTCTTT.

The V gene is TRBV19, the J gene TRBJ1-5; D might be TRBD1 (5 bases). CDR3 size: 14 residues. Germline V gene data show CDR1 as LNHDA and CDR2 as SQIVND (reference sequence). V lost 10 bases to trimming and J lost 5 bases, with 18 bases between them. The CDR3 coding sequence is TGTGCCACAAAAACCGGGACGGCTTATCAGCCCCAGCATTTT. Its protein product is CATKTGTAYQPQHF.